Given below is one T cell receptor (beta chain) in context. The antigen is not known. This sample is part of a study of PD-1 blockade in mismatch repair-deficient tumors. Time point indicated: approximately nine-day in vitro stimulation with candidate neoantigen peptide 3. PCR or immunohistochemistry showed mismatch repair deficiency in every enrolled patient. Profiled with immunoSEQ multiplex PCR; TCRdb holds only in-frame clones, not every one. The sample records fewer than 13,000 clones, 75% to 95% being singletons. CDR3 length: 12 amino acids. V lost 0 bases to trimming and J lost 6 bases, with 5 bases between them. The V gene's germline CDR1 is LNHNV and CDR2 YYDKDF (reference sequence).

Sample: cells cultured in vitro, taken from a patient treated with pembrolizumab. The sequence came from an adult with mismatch repair-deficient cancer. V is TRBV15 and J is TRBJ1-2; D is uncertain. CDR3 DNA: TGTGCCACCAGCAGAGATCATGATGGCTACACCTTC. Translation: CATSRDHDGYTF.